What follows are 7 T cell receptor beta chains derived from one specimen sequenced in a study of blood T cell repertoires in COVID-19. Measured with immunoSEQ multiplex PCR; TCRdb has only the in-frame clones, and not every one. The sample includes 50,000 to 75,000 clones, roughly 89% seen only once; the top ten take 1.4% to 1.5%. Source material: peripheral blood. The origin of the receptors is a man between 60 and 70 years old with acute or convalescent COVID-19.

This chain connects TRBV5-5 to TRBJ2-3; D might be TRBD1 (6 bases). The V gene lost 4 bases and the J gene lost 2 bases, with 14 bases spanning the gap. Germline lookup yields CDR1 SGHKS and CDR2 YYEKEE (reference sequence). This CDR3 region has 15 residues. CDR3 sequence reads: CASSRDTGFTDTQYF. The CDR3 DNA follows: TGTGCCAGCAGCCGGGACACTGGATTCACAGATACGCAGTATTTT.

The chain has TRBV11-2 and TRBJ2-5; D is possibly TRBD1 (5 bases). CDR3 length equals 16 residues. Trimming stripped 1 base from V and 1 base from J, with 13 bases between. Germline assignment: CDR1 SGHAT and CDR2 FQNNGV. DNA of the CDR3: TGTGCCAGCAGCTTAGCCAGGGTTTGGTTCCAAGAGACCCAGTACTTC. It codes for CASSLARVWFQETQYF.

The V gene is TRBV7-9, the J gene TRBJ1-1; a possible D gene is TRBD1 (5 bases). Germline V gene sequence: CDR1 SEHNR, CDR2 FQNEAQ (reference sequence). Trimming stripped 5 bases from V and 11 bases from J, with 18 bases between. This CDR3 comprises 13 residues. In DNA, the CDR3 is TGTGCCAGCAGCCCGAAGGGAGGCGAGGGGGCTTTCTTT. It specifies CASSPKGGEGAFF.

This clone was found a few times. In nucleotides, the CDR3 is TGTGCCAGCAGCCCTACAGGCGGAAATCAGCCCCAGCATTTT. Its translation: CASSPTGGNQPQHF. The chain is built from TRBV9 and TRBJ1-5; weak D call: TRBD1 (5 bases). The germline CDR1 and CDR2 sequences are SGDLS and YYNGEE. The CDR3 extends over 14 amino acids. Trimming cost V 4 bases and J 4 bases, with 12 bases left between them.

This clone was picked up one time. V usage is TRBV3-1 (or the pseudogene TRBV3-2) and J usage is TRBJ2-1, with a weak D call TRBD2 (7 bases). Trimming left V 4 bases short and J 4 bases short, with 20 bases between. Germline-derived CDR1 and CDR2 are LGHDT and YNNKEL (reference sequence). CDR3 size: 17 residues. As DNA, the CDR3 is TGTGCCAGCAGCCCTCGGTGGGGGGGGCCCCCTTACAATGAGCAGTTCTTC. Translation: CASSPRWGGPPYNEQFF.

This clone was found once. The rearrangement joins TRBV21-1 to TRBJ2-7; TRBD1 is taken as the D call from the table, unchecked against the DNA. TRBV21-1 represents a pseudogene. The CDR3 is made up of 19 amino acids. CDR3 region: CASSKGEGSPGQGAREQYF. DNA of the CDR3: TGTGCCAGCAGCAAAGGGGAAGGGTCACCCGGACAGGGGGCGCGCGAGCAGTACTTC.

CDR3 nucleotide sequence: TGTGCTAGTGGTTTGGTCCTCCGGCCGGAGAACCAGAAGACCTACGAGCAGTACTTC. It yields the protein CASGLVLRPENQKTYEQYF. This chain uses TRBV12-5 with TRBJ2-7; D remains unclear. Germline V gene data show CDR1 as LGHNT and CDR2 as FRNRAP. Trimming cost V 0 bases and J 2 bases, with 23 bases left between them. CDR3 length: 19 amino acids. Full variable domain (outside the CDR3, taken from reference TRBV12-5 and TRBJ2-7): DARVTQTPRHKVTEMGQEVTMRCQPILGHNTVFWYRQTMMQGLELLAYFRNRAPLDDSGMPKDRFSAEMPDATLATLKIQPSEPRDSAVYFCASGLVLRPENQKTYEQYFGPGTRLTVT.